The 4 T cell receptor beta chains presented below share a single source sample, sequenced in a study of Ad26.COV2.S vaccination and SARS-CoV-2 variants. Treatment in this sample: about 20 received Ad26.COV2.S at low or high dose, single or two shots; 5 received placebo; per-sample allocation not given. The investigators took samples on day 63 after the first vaccine or placebo injection. Libraries were prepared by immunoSEQ multiplex PCR; TCRdb keeps only in-frame clonotypes and omits some of them. Here the sample spans around 340,000 clones, around 89% being singletons. The sequencing used peripheral blood, collected in a trial of Ad26.COV2.S vaccine versus placebo. The receptors shown here come from a person aged 18 to 59 who received the Ad26.COV2.S COVID-19 vaccine or a placebo.

CDR3 nucleotide sequence: TGTGCCAGCAACTTTGGGGGAACGGGACAGGGGAGCAATCAGCCCCAGCATTTT. Translating gives CASNFGGTGQGSNQPQHF. V usage is TRBV5-5 and J usage is TRBJ1-5; 10 positions match TRBD1. Germline values: CDR1 SGHKS, CDR2 YYEKEE (reference sequence). CDR3 length: 18 amino acids. V was pared by 6 bases and J by 1 base, with 13 bases of the junction left unmatched.

The J gene is TRBJ1-3, the V gene TRBV5-6; D ambiguous. The CDR3 consists of 13 residues. Germline CDR1 SGHDT, CDR2 YYEEEE. V lost 3 bases to trimming and J lost 2 bases, with 6 bases between them. This CDR3 reads CASSSRPGNTIYF. The CDR3 region has the DNA TGTGCCAGCAGCTCGAGACCTGGAAACACCATATATTTT.

The genes are TRBV27 and TRBJ2-7; D not resolved. V was shortened by 5 bases and J by 7 bases, with 18 bases between the two germline ends. CDR1 MNHEY and CDR2 SMNVEV come from the germline V gene (reference sequence). This CDR3 spans 14 amino acids. Here the CDR3 reads CASSPVRPPREQYF. The CDR3 coding sequence is TGTGCCAGCAGTCCAGTTCGACCCCCGAGGGAGCAGTACTTC.

This clone was detected a few times. The rearrangement joins TRBV4-3 to TRBJ2-2; D possibly corresponds to TRBD2 (5 bases). This CDR3 comprises 15 residues. The germline V and J ends were trimmed by 1 base and 1 base, with 7 bases remaining between them. Germline-derived CDR1 and CDR2 are LGHNA and YSLEER. The CDR3 is CASSQGGQNTGELFF. Written as DNA, the CDR3 is TGCGCCAGCAGCCAAGGAGGGCAGAACACCGGGGAGCTGTTTTTT.